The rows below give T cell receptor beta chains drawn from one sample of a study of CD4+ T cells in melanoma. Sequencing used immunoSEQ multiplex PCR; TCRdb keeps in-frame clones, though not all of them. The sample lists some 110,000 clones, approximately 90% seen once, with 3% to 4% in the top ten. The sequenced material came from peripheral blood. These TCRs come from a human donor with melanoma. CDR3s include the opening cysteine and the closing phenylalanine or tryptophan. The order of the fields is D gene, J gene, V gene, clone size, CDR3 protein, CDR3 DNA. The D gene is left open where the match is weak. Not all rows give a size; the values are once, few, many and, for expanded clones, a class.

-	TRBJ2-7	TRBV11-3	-	CASSRGSRDKQYF	TGTGCCAGCAGCCGTGGCTCCAGGGATAAGCAGTACTTC
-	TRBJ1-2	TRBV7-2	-	CASSFEQGPNYGYTF	TGTGCCAGCAGCTTTGAACAGGGACCCAACTATGGCTACACCTTC
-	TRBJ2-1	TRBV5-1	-	CASSAIQGSYNEQFF	TGCGCCAGCAGCGCAATACAGGGATCCTACAATGAGCAGTTCTTC
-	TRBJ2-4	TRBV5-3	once	CARSFVKIAKNIQYF	TGTGCCAGAAGCTTTGTGAAGATAGCCAAAAACATTCAGTACTTC
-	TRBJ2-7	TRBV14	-	CASSVAGRTYEQYF	TGTGCCAGCAGCGTGGCGGGGCGGACCTACGAGCAGTACTTC
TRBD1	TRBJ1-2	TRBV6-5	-	CASSYSGQTNYGYTF	TGTGCCAGCAGTTACTCGGGACAGACTAACTATGGCTACACCTTC
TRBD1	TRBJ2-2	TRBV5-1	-	CASSLGQGAVGELFF	TGCGCCAGCAGCTTAGGACAGGGGGCCGTCGGGGAGCTGTTTTTT
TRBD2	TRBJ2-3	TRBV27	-	CASSWASGKGDTQYF	TGTGCCAGCAGTTGGGCTAGCGGGAAGGGAGATACGCAGTATTTT
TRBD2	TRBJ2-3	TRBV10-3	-	CATEAGAGDTQYF	TGTGCCACCGAAGCGGGGGCGGGAGATACGCAGTATTTT
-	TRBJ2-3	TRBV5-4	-	CASMGAGTDTQYF	TGTGCCAGCATGGGGGCCGGGACAGATACGCAGTATTTT
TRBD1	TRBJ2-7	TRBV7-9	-	CASSLRTGGDGEQYF	TGTGCCAGCAGCTTACGGACAGGGGGGGACGGGGAGCAGTACTTC
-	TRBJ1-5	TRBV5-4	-	CASSSGTNQPQHF	TGTGCCAGCAGCTCTGGGACTAATCAGCCCCAGCATTTT
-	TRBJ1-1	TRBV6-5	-	CASSYSSGQRNTEAFF	TGTGCCAGCAGTTACAGTTCCGGACAGAGGAACACTGAAGCTTTCTTT
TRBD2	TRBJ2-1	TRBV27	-	CASSFRLAAYNEQFF	TGTGCCAGCAGTTTCAGACTAGCCGCGTACAATGAGCAGTTCTTC
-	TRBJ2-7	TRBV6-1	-	CASHSGVEPYEQYF	TGTGCCAGTCATTCGGGGGTTGAACCCTACGAGCAGTACTTC
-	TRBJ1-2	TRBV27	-	CASSFSREIGYTF	TGTGCCAGCAGTTTCAGCAGGGAAATTGGCTACACCTTC
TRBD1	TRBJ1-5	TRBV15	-	CATSRDGQGAFSNQPQHF	TGTGCCACCAGCAGAGACGGACAGGGGGCCTTTAGCAATCAGCCCCAGCATTTT
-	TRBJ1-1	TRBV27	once	CASSTGTRGATEAFF	TGTGCCAGCAGCACTGGTACGAGAGGGGCCACTGAAGCTTTCTTT
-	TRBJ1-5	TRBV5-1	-	CASSLAPANPNQPQHF	TGCGCCAGCAGCTTGGCACCGGCGAACCCTAATCAGCCCCAGCATTTT
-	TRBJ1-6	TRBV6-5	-	CASSRPGKGGSPLHF	TGTGCCAGCAGTCGACCAGGGAAGGGGGGATCACCCCTCCACTTT
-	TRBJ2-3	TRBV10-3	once	CAIRIRRADTQYF	TGTGCCATCAGGATACGAAGGGCAGATACGCAGTATTTT
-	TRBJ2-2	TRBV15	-	CATSRDYGTGELFF	TGTGCCACCAGCAGAGATTACGGCACCGGGGAGCTGTTTTTT
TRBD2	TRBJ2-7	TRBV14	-	CASSQGFGGSYEQYF	TGTGCCAGCAGCCAAGGCTTCGGGGGGTCCTACGAGCAGTACTTC
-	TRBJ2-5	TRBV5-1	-	CASSLAGVDGETQYF	TGCGCCAGCAGCTTGGCAGGGGTAGATGGAGAGACCCAGTACTTC
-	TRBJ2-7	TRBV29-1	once	CSVVLGGSEQYF	TGCAGCGTTGTCCTCGGGGGAAGCGAGCAGTACTTC
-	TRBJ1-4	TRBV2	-	CASSGQPLATNEKLFF	TGTGCCAGCAGTGGACAGCCCCTTGCAACTAATGAAAAACTGTTTTTT
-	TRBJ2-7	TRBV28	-	CASSLVPGYEQYF	TGTGCCAGCAGTTTAGTCCCAGGGTACGAGCAGTACTTC
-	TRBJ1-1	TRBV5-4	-	CASSGGTEAFF	TGTGCCAGCAGCGGGGGCACTGAAGCTTTCTTT
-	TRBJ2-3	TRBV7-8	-	CASSQGRATQYF	TGTGCCAGCAGCCAGGGGAGGGCCACGCAGTATTTT
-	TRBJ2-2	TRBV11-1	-	CASSLGASNTGELFF	TGTGCCAGCAGCTTGGGGGCCTCGAACACCGGGGAGCTGTTTTTT
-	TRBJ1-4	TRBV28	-	CASSSPSRSTNEKLFF	TGTGCCAGCAGTTCTCCTTCCAGGTCTACTAATGAAAAACTGTTTTTT
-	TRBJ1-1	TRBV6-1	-	CASKTNAEAFF	TGTGCCAGCAAGACGAATGCTGAAGCTTTCTTT
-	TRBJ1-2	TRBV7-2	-	CASSLPSRGVGYTF	TGTGCCAGCAGCTTACCCTCCAGAGGGGTCGGCTACACCTTC
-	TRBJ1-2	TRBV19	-	CASSIVSDGYTF	TGTGCCAGTAGTATAGTCAGCGATGGCTACACCTTC
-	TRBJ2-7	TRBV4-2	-	CASSQEGYEQYF	TGTGCCAGCAGCCAAGAGGGTTACGAGCAGTACTTC
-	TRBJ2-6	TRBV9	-	CASSVGGLLFGANVLTF	TGTGCCAGCAGCGTAGGGGGGCTGCTCTTTGGGGCCAACGTCCTGACTTTC
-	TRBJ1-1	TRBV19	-	CASSIIPGFEAFF	TGTGCCAGTAGTATCATCCCCGGCTTTGAAGCTTTCTTT
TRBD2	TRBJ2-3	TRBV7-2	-	CASSFVSGFTDTQYF	TGTGCCAGCAGCTTTGTTAGCGGGTTCACAGATACGCAGTATTTT
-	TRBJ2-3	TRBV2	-	CASRHADSYKTDTQYF	TGTGCCAGCAGGCACGCAGACAGCTACAAAACAGATACGCAGTATTTT
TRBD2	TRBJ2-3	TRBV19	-	CASSRSSGNTDTQYF	TGTGCCAGTAGTAGATCTAGCGGGAACACAGATACGCAGTATTTT
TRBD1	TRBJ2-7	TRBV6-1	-	CASSATGGGYEQYF	TGTGCCAGCAGTGCCACAGGGGGCGGCTACGAGCAGTACTTC
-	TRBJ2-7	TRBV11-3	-	CASSFRDGYEQYF	TGTGCCAGCAGCTTCCGGGACGGATACGAGCAGTACTTC
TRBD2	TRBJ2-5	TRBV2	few	CASGSGGAGTQYF	TGTGCCAGCGGAAGCGGGGGGGCAGGGACCCAGTACTTC
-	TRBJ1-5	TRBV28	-	CASSLHKRPYSNQPQHF	TGTGCCAGCAGTTTACATAAGCGACCTTATAGCAATCAGCCCCAGCATTTT
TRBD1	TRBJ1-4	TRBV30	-	CAWSVIGGGGEKLFF	TGTGCCTGGAGTGTGATCGGAGGGGGCGGTGAAAAACTGTTTTTT
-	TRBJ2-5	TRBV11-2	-	CASSLAGDVGTQYF	TGTGCCAGCAGCTTAGCGGGGGACGTCGGGACCCAGTACTTC
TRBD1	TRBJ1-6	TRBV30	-	CACPAGQPNSPLHF	TGTGCCTGCCCAGCGGGACAGCCCAATTCACCCCTCCACTTT
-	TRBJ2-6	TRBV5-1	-	CASSLAGGTGANVLTF	TGCGCCAGCAGCTTGGCTGGCGGAACAGGGGCCAACGTCCTGACTTTC
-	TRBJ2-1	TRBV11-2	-	CASSLQRTSSNEQFF	TGTGCCAGCAGCCTCCAACGGACTTCCTCGAATGAGCAGTTCTTC
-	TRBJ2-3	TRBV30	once	CAWSPAPSTDTQYF	TGTGCCTGGTCTCCGGCGCCCAGCACAGATACGCAGTATTTT
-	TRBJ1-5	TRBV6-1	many	CASRLSGDSNQPQHF	TGTGCCAGCAGGCTCTCGGGAGATAGCAATCAGCCCCAGCATTTT
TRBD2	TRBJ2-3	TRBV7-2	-	CASSLARTSGGSSTDTQYF	TGTGCCAGCAGCTTAGCTAGGACTAGCGGGGGGTCTAGCACAGATACGCAGTATTTT
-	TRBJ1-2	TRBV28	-	CASSSPPGTYYGYTF	TGTGCCAGCAGTTCCCCCCCCGGGACCTACTATGGCTACACCTTC
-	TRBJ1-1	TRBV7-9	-	CASSLSLGLNTEAFF	TGTGCCAGCAGCTTAAGTCTGGGATTAAACACTGAAGCTTTCTTT
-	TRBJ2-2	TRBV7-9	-	CASSPKVGVRATGELFF	TGTGCCAGCAGCCCCAAAGTCGGGGTCAGGGCTACCGGGGAGCTGTTTTTT
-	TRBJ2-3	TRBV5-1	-	CASSLFGGGEDTQYF	TGCGCCAGCAGCTTATTTGGTGGAGGGGAAGATACGCAGTATTTT
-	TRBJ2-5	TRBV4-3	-	CASSQDQGLGETQYF	TGCGCCAGCAGCCAAGACCAGGGGCTAGGGGAGACCCAGTACTTC
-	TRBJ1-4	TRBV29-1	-	CSVDAGTAEKLFF	TGCAGCGTTGATGCCGGGACGGCGGAAAAACTGTTTTTT